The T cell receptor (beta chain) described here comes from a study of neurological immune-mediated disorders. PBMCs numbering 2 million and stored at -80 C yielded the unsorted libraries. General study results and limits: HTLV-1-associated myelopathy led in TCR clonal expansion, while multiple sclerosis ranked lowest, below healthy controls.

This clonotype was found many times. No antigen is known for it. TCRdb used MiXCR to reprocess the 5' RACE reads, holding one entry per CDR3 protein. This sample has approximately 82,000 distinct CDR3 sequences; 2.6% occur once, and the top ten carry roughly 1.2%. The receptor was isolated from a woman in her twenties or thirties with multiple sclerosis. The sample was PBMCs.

The CDR3 DNA sequence: TGTGCCAGCAGCTTCAAGGGGCAGGGCGTCTACGAGCAGTACTTC. It encodes CASSFKGQGVYEQYF. The V call is TRBV7-2, the J call TRBJ2-7; TRBD1 might be the D (5 bases). Germline CDR1 SGHTA, CDR2 FQGNSA. This CDR3 region has 15 residues. V was pared by 3 bases and J by 3 bases, with 15 bases between.